This T cell receptor (beta chain) was captured by sequencing in a study of CD8+ T cells in alopecia areata. Investigators isolated RNA and reverse transcribed it into cDNA to act as the sequencing template. Some clones are missing from TCRdb's copy, which holds only in-frame ones; the method was immunoSEQ multiplex PCR. The sample includes over 150,000 clones, 58% seen only once; the top ten take roughly 5%. The germline V gene has CDR1 SGHRS and CDR2 YFSETQ. J gave up 2 bases and V 0 bases, and 9 bases lay outside the gene matches. The CDR3 is 17 residues long. Treatment in this sample: oral pan-JAK inhibitor, 5-10 mg twice daily.

The TCR sequence derives from a human donor with alopecia areata. This specimen was CD4+ T cells sorted from blood, taken at week 24, from a patient treated with tofacitinib. The rearrangement uses TRBV5-1 and TRBJ2-3; TRBD2 matches at 7 bases. CDR3: CASSLAQRTRNTDTQYF. The CDR3 nucleotides read TGCGCCAGCAGCTTGGCCCAAAGGACTAGAAACACAGATACGCAGTATTTT.